The 5 T cell receptor beta chains below come from one sample, sequenced in a study of blood T cell repertoires in COVID-19. Method: immunoSEQ multiplex PCR; TCRdb's copy keeps in-frame clones and lacks some. The sample comprises 150,000 or so clones, under 90% of which are singletons, and approximately 40% rests with the top ten. The sequenced material came from peripheral blood. All receptors derive from a human donor in a cohort sampled during active COVID-19.

The chain combines TRBV19 with TRBJ1-5; the D is unclear. CDR3 length: 16 residues. CDR1 is LNHDA, CDR2 SQIVND, per germline (reference sequence). The ends were cut back, 3 bases at V and 4 bases at J, with 16 bases in the middle. The CDR3 nucleotides read TGTGCCAGTAGTATCCCCGAGGGCCAGGCGAATCAGCCCCAGCATTTT. This translates into CASSIPEGQANQPQHF.

V gene TRBV19 combines with J gene TRBJ1-1, with D uncertain. V was clipped by 9 bases and J by 0 bases, with 11 bases between them. The CDR3 is 13 residues long. From germline, CDR1 is LNHDA and CDR2 SQIVND (reference sequence). CDR3 sequence: CASGERMNTEAFF. DNA for the CDR3: TGTGCCAGCGGCGAGCGGATGAACACTGAAGCTTTCTTT.

The V and J genes are TRBV5-1 and TRBJ2-5; TRBD2 matches at 8 bases. The CDR3 is 15 residues long. Germline CDR1 and CDR2: SGHRS and YFSETQ. Germline trimming cut 0 bases from V and 2 bases from J; bases unmatched to any gene: 3. The CDR3 nucleotides read TGCGCCAGCAGCTTGGTGGCGGGGGGACAAGAGACCCAGTACTTC. Amino acids: CASSLVAGGQETQYF.

The chain has TRBV13 and TRBJ2-7; TRBD1 aligns across 8 bases. Germline V gives CDR1 PRHDT, CDR2 FYEKMQ (reference sequence). The CDR3 length is 14 residues. Trimming cost V 2 bases and J 3 bases; bases outside gene matches: 3. Written as DNA, the CDR3 is TGTGCCAGCAGCTTAACAGGGGGGAGCTACGAGCAGTACGTC. Protein: CASSLTGGSYEQYV.

The V and J genes are TRBV7-3 and TRBJ2-3, with 8 positions matching TRBD2. The CDR3 contains 14 residues. The V and J ends lost 5 bases and 4 bases, in that order; junction bases with no gene match: 5. The germline V gene encodes CDR1 SGHTA and CDR2 FQGTGA. The CDR3 reads CASSPAGGPDTQYF. Here the CDR3 DNA reads TGTGCCAGCAGCCCCGCGGGGGGACCAGATACGCAGTATTTT.